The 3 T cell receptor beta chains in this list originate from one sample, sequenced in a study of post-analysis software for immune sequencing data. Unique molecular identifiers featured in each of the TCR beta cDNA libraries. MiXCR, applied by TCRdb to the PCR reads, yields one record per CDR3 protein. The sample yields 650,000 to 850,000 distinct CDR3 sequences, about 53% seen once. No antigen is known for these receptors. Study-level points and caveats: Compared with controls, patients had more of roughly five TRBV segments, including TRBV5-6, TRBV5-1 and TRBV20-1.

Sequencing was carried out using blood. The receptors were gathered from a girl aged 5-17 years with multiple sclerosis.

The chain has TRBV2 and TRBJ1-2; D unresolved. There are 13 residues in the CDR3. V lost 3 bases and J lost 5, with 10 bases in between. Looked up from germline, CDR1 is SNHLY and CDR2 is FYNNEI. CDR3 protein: CASSDGVGYGYTF. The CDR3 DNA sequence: TGTGCCAGCAGTGACGGGGTGGGATATGGCTACACCTTC.

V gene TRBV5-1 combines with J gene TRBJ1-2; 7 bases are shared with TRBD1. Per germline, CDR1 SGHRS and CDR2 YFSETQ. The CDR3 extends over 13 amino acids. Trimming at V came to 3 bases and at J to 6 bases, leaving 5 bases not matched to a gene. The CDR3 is CASSSTGYDGYTF. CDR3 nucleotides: TGCGCCAGCAGCTCGACAGGGTACGATGGCTACACCTTC.

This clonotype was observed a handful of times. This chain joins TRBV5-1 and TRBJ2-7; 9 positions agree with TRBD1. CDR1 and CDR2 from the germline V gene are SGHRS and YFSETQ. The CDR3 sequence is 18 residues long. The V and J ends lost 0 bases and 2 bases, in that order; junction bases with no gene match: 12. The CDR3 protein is CASSLGLLRDRETYEQYF. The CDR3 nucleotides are TGCGCCAGCAGCTTGGGGTTATTGCGGGACAGGGAAACCTACGAGCAGTACTTC.